These 9 T cell receptor beta chains were sequenced from one sample in a study of blood T cell repertoires in COVID-19. The data were produced by immunoSEQ multiplex PCR, yet TCRdb's version contains in-frame clones alone and is incomplete. The repertoire holds around 150,000 clones, with around 92% as singletons. Source material: peripheral blood. The receptors derive from a man in his 60s with acute or convalescent COVID-19.

The chain employs TRBV5-1 and TRBJ2-2, with TRBD1 matching 9 bases. Germline trimming cut 0 bases from V and 7 bases from J; bases unmatched to any gene: 7. The CDR3 totals 16 residues. Germline CDR1 is SGHRS and CDR2 is YFSETQ. Written as DNA, the CDR3 is TGCGCCAGCAGCTTGGAGTGGACAGGGGTTATCGGGGAGCTGTTTTTT. Amino acids: CASSLEWTGVIGELFF. The whole variable domain, filled in from reference TRBV5-1 and TRBJ2-2, reads KAGVTQTPRYLIKTRGQQVTLSCSPISGHRSVSWYQQTPGQGLQFLFEYFSETQRNKGNFPGRFSGRQFSNSRSEMNVSTLELGDSALYLCASSLEWTGVIGELFFGEGSRLTVL.

V is TRBV9 and J is TRBJ1-1, with D possibly matching TRBD1 (6 bases). The V and J ends lost 3 bases and 4 bases respectively, with 16 bases between them. This CDR3 has 15 residues. CDR1 SGDLS and CDR2 YYNGEE come from the germline V gene. CDR3 coding DNA: TGTGCCAGCAGCGCCCTGACAGGATGGGGCACTGAAGCTTTCTTT. It translates to CASSALTGWGTEAFF.

This clone was seen a handful of times. V is TRBV7-8 and J is TRBJ1-1; tentative D call: TRBD1 (6 bases). From germline, CDR1 is SGHVS and CDR2 FQNEAQ. CDR3 size: 15 residues. V was trimmed by 5 bases and J by 6 bases, leaving 19 bases between them. CDR3: CASSPRPQGKAEAFF. The CDR3 DNA follows: TGTGCCAGCAGCCCGAGACCACAGGGTAAGGCTGAAGCTTTCTTT.

The chain combines TRBV19 with TRBJ1-5, with TRBD1 identical over 7 bases. CDR3 length: 14 amino acids. Germline V gene sequence: CDR1 LNHDA, CDR2 SQIVND (reference sequence). With V trimmed by 5 bases and J by 4 bases, 5 bases remained unmatched. The CDR3 sequence is CASSPGTDNQPQHF. The CDR3 DNA is TGTGCCAGTAGTCCTGGGACAGATAATCAGCCCCAGCATTTT.

The chain employs TRBV9 and TRBJ1-2; TRBD1 agrees at 8 bases. Trimming took 0 bases from V and 5 from J; bases not matched to a gene: 12. CDR1 is SGDLS and CDR2 is YYNGEE in the germline V gene. This CDR3 is 17 amino acids long. The CDR3 region is CASSVGGTVTGDYGYTF. CDR3 DNA: TGTGCCAGCAGCGTAGGAGGGACCGTGACAGGGGATTATGGCTACACCTTC.

The chain recombines TRBV30 with TRBJ1-4; a possible D gene is TRBD1 (5 bases). The CDR3 runs to 13 residues. V was pared by 5 bases and J by 10 bases, with 17 bases between. In germline, CDR1 is GTSNPN, CDR2 SVGIG (reference sequence). The DNA for the CDR3 is TGTGCCTGGGGGGGACCCCGGGAGGGAAAACTGTTTTTT. Its translation is CAWGGPREGKLFF.

Remarks on this clone: At one end the junction does not follow the germline gene, possibly because of a read error. The V and J genes are TRBV4-3 and TRBJ1-4; D gene uncertain. The germline V gene encodes CDR1 LGHNA and CDR2 YSLEER. The CDR3 contains 15 residues. CDR3 sequence: CTSSQGRRDNEKLFF. The CDR3 DNA follows: TGCACCAGCAGCCAAGGCCGGAGAGATAATGAAAAACTGTTTTTT.

This clone showed up just a few times. V and J are TRBV12-3 or TRBV12-4 and TRBJ1-1, with 7 bases that match TRBD1. The ends lost 8 bases at V and 5 bases at J; junction bases unmatched: 5. The CDR3 runs 12 residues. The DNA for the CDR3 is TGTGCCAGCGGTCAGGGGGGAACTGAAGCTTTCTTT. Translated, it gives CASGQGGTEAFF.

The rearrangement uses TRBV29-1 and TRBJ2-3; maybe TRBD1 (5 bases). The CDR3 is made up of 13 amino acids. From germline, CDR1 is SQVTM and CDR2 ANQGSEA. Trimming took off 6 bases at V and 0 bases at J, with 10 bases between the two ends. This CDR3 reads CSVKGASTDTQYF. As DNA, the CDR3 is TGCAGCGTGAAAGGGGCCAGCACAGATACGCAGTATTTT.